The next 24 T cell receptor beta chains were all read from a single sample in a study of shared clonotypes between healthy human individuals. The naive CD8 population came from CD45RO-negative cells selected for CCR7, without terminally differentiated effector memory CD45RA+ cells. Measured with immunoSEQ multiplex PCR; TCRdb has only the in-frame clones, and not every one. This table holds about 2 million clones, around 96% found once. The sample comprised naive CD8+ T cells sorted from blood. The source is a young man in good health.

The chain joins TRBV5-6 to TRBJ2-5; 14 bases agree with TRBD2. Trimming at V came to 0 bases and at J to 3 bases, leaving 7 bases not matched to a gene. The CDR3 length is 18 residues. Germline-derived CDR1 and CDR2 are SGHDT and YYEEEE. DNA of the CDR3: TGTGCCAGCAGCTTGGGGGTCGGGACTAGCGGGAGAAAAGAGACCCAGTACTTC. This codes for CASSLGVGTSGRKETQYF.

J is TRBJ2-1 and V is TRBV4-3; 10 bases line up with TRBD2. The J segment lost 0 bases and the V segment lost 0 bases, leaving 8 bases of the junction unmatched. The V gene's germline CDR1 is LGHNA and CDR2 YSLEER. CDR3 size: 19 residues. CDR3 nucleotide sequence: TGCGCCAGCAGCCAAGAATTGCTAGCGGGAGAAGGCTCCTACAATGAGCAGTTCTTC. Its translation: CASSQELLAGEGSYNEQFF.

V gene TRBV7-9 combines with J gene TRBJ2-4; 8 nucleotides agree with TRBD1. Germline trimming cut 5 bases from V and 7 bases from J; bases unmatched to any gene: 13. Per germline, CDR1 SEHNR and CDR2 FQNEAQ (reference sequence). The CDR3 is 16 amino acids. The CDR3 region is CASSMPTGAGLNIQYF. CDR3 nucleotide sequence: TGTGCCAGCAGCATGCCGACAGGGGCAGGGTTGAACATTCAGTACTTC.

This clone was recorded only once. As DNA, the CDR3 is TGCGCCAGCAGCCAAGTTAAAGGCCGGGGCACTGAAGCTTTCTTT. This translates into CASSQVKGRGTEAFF. This chain connects TRBV4-1 to TRBJ1-1, with D hard to call. Germline CDR1 is MGHRA and CDR2 is YSYEKL. Trimming took off 1 base at V and 4 bases at J, with 13 bases between the two ends. The CDR3 consists of 15 residues.

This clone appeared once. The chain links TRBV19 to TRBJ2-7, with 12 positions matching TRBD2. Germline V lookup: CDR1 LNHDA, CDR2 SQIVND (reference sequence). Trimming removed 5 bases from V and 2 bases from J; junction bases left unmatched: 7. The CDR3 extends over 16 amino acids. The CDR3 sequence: CASSLSLAGGPYEQYF. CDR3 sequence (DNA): TGTGCCAGTAGTCTCTCCCTAGCGGGAGGGCCCTACGAGCAGTACTTC.

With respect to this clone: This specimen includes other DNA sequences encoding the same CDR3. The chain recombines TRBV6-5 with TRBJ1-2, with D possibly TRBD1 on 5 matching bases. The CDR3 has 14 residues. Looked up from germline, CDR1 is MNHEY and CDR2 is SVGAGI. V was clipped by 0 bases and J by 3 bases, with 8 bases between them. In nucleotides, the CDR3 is TGTGCCAGCAGTTACTCTGAGGGGTACTATGGCTACACCTTC. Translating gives CASSYSEGYYGYTF.

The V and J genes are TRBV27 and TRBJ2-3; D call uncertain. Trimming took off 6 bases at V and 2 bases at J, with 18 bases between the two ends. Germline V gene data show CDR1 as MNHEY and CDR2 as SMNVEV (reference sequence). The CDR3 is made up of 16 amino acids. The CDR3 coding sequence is TGTGCCAGCAGCATCATGGCCGCGACGTCCACAGATACGCAGTATTTT. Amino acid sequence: CASSIMAATSTDTQYF.

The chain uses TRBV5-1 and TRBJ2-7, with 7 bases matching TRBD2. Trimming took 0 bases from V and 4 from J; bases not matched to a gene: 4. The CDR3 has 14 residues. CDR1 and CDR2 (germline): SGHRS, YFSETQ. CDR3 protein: CASSLVAGVYEQYF. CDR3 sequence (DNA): TGCGCCAGCAGCTTGGTGGCGGGGGTGTACGAGCAGTACTTC.

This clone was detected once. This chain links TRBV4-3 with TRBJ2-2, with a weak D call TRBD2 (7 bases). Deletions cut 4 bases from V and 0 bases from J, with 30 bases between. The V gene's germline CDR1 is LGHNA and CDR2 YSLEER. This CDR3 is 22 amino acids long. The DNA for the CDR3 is TGCGCCAGCAGCCTAGAAGGGCTAGGGGGAGGGCCCTCTTCCACGAACACCGGGGAGCTGTTTTTT. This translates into CASSLEGLGGGPSSTNTGELFF.

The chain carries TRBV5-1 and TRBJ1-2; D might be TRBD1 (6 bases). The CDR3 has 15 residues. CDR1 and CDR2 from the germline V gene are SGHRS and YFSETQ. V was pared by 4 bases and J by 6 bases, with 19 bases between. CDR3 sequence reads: CASSGRDTFMDGYTF. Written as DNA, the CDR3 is TGCGCCAGCAGCGGCCGGGACACCTTCATGGATGGCTACACCTTC.

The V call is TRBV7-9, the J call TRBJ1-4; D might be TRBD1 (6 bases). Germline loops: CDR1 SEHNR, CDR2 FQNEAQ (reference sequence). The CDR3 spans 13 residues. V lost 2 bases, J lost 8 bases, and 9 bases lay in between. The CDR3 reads CASSLSGEEKLFF. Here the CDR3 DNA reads TGTGCCAGCAGCTTATCAGGGGAGGAAAAACTGTTTTTT.

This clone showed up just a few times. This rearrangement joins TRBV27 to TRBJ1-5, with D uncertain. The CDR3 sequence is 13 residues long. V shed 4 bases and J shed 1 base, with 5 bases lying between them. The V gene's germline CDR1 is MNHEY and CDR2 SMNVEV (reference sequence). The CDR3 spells CASSSESNQPQHF. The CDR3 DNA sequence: TGTGCCAGCAGTTCGGAGAGCAATCAGCCCCAGCATTTT.

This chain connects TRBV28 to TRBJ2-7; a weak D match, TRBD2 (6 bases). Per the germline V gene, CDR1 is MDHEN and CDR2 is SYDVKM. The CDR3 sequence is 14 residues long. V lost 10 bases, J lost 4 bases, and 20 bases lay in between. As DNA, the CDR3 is TGTGCCACCCCCTGGAGGGGAGTTGGGTACGAGCAGTACTTC. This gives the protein CATPWRGVGYEQYF. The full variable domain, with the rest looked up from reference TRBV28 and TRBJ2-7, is DVKVTQSSRYLVKRTGEKVFLECVQDMDHENMFWYRQDPGLGLRLIYFSYDVKMKEKGDIPEGYSVSREKKERFSLILESASTNQTSMYLCATPWRGVGYEQYFGPGTRLTVT.

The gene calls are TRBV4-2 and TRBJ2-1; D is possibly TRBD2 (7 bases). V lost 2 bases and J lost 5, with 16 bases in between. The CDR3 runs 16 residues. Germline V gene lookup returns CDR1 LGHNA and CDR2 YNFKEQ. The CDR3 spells CASSQLIGGPDNEQFF. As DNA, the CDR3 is TGTGCCAGCAGCCAATTAATCGGGGGGCCTGACAATGAGCAGTTCTTC.

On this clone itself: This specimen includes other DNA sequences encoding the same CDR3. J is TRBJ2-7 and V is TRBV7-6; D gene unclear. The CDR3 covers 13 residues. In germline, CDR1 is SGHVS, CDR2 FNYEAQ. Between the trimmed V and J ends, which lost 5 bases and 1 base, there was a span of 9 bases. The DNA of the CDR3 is TGTGCCAGCAGCCCCGGTTTTTCCTACGAGCAGTACTTC. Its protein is CASSPGFSYEQYF.

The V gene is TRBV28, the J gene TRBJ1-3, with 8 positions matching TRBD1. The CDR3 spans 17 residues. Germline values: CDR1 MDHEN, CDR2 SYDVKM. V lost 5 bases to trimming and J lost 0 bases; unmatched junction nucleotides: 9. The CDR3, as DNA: TGTGCCAGCAGTCCCACCGGGACAGGCTTCTCTGGAAACACCATATATTTT. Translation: CASSPTGTGFSGNTIYF.

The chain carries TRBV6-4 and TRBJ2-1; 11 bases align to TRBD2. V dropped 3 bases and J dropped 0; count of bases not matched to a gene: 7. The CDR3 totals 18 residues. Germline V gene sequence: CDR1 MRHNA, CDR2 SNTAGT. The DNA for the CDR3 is TGTGCCAGCAGTGAAGGGACTAGCGGTCCCAGCTCCTACAATGAGCAGTTCTTC. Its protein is CASSEGTSGPSSYNEQFF.

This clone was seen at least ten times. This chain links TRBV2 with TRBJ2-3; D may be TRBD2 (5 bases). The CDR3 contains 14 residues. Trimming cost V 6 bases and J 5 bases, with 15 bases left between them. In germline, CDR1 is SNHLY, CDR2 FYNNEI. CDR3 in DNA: TGTGCCAGCAGCGAATTTCAGCGGCTAGATACGCAGTATTTT. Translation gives CASSEFQRLDTQYF.

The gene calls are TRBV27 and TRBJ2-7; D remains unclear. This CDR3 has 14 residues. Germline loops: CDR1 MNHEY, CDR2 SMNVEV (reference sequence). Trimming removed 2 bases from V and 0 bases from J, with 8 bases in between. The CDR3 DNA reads TGTGCCAGCAGTTTAGGTGCCTTCTCCTACGAGCAGTACTTC. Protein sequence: CASSLGAFSYEQYF.

CDR3 nucleotides: TGTGCCAGTAGTATCGTCTGGGGAGAGTACAATGAGCAGTTCTTC. This translates into CASSIVWGEYNEQFF. The chain links TRBV19 to TRBJ2-1, with a tentative D call TRBD2 (5 bases). CDR1 is LNHDA, CDR2 SQIVND, per germline (reference sequence). The CDR3 totals 15 residues. Between the trimmed V and J ends, which lost 3 bases and 4 bases, there was a span of 13 bases.

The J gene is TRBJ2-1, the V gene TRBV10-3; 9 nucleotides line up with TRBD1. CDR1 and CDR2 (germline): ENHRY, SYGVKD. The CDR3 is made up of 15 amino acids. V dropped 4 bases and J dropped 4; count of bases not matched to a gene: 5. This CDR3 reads CAISGGQGPYNEQFF. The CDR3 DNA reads TGTGCCATCAGTGGGGGACAGGGACCGTACAATGAGCAGTTCTTC.

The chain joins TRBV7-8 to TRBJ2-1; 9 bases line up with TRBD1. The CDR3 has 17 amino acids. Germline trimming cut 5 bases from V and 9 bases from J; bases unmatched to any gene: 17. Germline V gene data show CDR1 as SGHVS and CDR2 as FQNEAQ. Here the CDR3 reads CASSPYITGGSGVEQFF. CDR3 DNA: TGTGCCAGCAGCCCGTACATAACAGGGGGCAGCGGGGTTGAGCAGTTCTTC.

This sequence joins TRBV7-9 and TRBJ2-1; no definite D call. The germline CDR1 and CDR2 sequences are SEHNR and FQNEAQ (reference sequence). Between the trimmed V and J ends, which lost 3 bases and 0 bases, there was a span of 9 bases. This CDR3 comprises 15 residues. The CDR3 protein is CASSFRIPSYNEQFF. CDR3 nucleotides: TGTGCCAGCAGCTTTAGAATACCCTCCTACAATGAGCAGTTCTTC. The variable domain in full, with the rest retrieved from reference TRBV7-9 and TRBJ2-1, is DTGVSQNPRHKITKRGQNVTFRCDPISEHNRLYWYRQTLGQGPEFLTYFQNEAQLEKSRLLSDRFSAERPKGSFSTLEIQRTEQGDSAMYLCASSFRIPSYNEQFFGPGTRLTVL.

The chain's CDR3 is CASSLSRGVATNEKLFF. CDR3 DNA sequence: TGTGCCAGCAGTTTATCCAGGGGAGTTGCAACTAATGAAAAACTGTTTTTT. This chain links TRBV27 with TRBJ1-4, with a weak D call TRBD1 (6 bases). Per the germline V gene, CDR1 is MNHEY and CDR2 is SMNVEV (reference sequence). The length of the CDR3 is 17 residues. Trimming removed 0 bases from V and 0 bases from J, with 11 bases in between.